Each of the 16 T cell receptor beta chains below was sequenced from the same sample in a study of cytomegalovirus exposure and HLA in healthy donors. PCR employed 60 Vbeta and 13 Jbeta primers. Repertoires were generated with immunoSEQ multiplex PCR, while TCRdb's copy carries only in-frame clones and drops some. The data contain under 100,000 clones, 63% of them singletons. Sequenced material: PBMCs. The receptors shown here come from a woman aged 40 to 50 in good health and CMV-seropositive.

A note on this clone: At one boundary the junction diverges from the germline segment, which might be a read error. The chain has TRBV11-3 and TRBJ2-2; a possible D gene is TRBD1 (5 bases). The CDR3 consists of 15 residues. CDR1 and CDR2 (germline): SGHNT, YENEEA. The CDR3 sequence: CASSFQGAGTGELFF. Written as DNA, the CDR3 is TGTGCTAGCAGCTTTCAAGGGGCCGGCACCGGGGAGCTGTTTTTT. Full variable domain (remainder filled in from reference TRBV11-3 and TRBJ2-2): EAGVVQSPRYKIIEKKQPVAFWCNPISGHNTLYWYLQNLGQGPELLIRYENEEAVDDSQLPKDRFSAERLKGVDSTLKIQPAELGDSAVYLCASSFQGAGTGELFFGEGSRLTVL.

The chain combines TRBV7-9 with TRBJ2-7; 8 positions match TRBD2. This CDR3 is built from 15 residues. The V and J ends lost 2 bases and 4 bases, in that order; junction bases with no gene match: 7. The germline V gene has CDR1 SEHNR and CDR2 FQNEAQ (reference sequence). The CDR3 here is CASSLPGLGAYEQYF. The CDR3 DNA is TGTGCCAGCAGCTTACCGGGACTAGGAGCATACGAGCAGTACTTC.

The rearrangement uses TRBV28 and TRBJ2-7; D is possibly TRBD2 (6 bases). V dropped 3 bases and J dropped 4 bases, with 22 bases sitting between them. The CDR3 contains 17 residues. Germline values: CDR1 MDHEN, CDR2 SYDVKM. The DNA for the CDR3 is TGTGCCAGCAGTTTGATGGTAGACCTCCGGAGGGTTTACGAGCAGTACTTC. Protein product: CASSLMVDLRRVYEQYF.

The chain recombines TRBV5-1 with TRBJ1-1; no firm D call. The germline V and J ends were trimmed by 0 bases and 0 bases, with 6 bases remaining between them. The length of the CDR3 is 14 residues. In germline, CDR1 is SGHRS, CDR2 YFSETQ. The CDR3 loop is CASSLDIMNTEAFF. The CDR3 bases are TGCGCCAGCAGCTTGGACATTATGAACACTGAAGCTTTCTTT.

Details on this clone: The sample carries other DNA sequences with the same CDR3. The chain recombines TRBV5-1 with TRBJ2-2; 8 bases map to TRBD1. Germline V gives CDR1 SGHRS, CDR2 YFSETQ. The CDR3 consists of 16 residues. V shed 3 bases and J 0 bases; nucleotides not matched to a gene: 4. The CDR3 nucleotides are TGCGCCAGCAGCTGGGGGGACAGGCCGAACACCGGGGAGCTGTTTTTT. Its translation is CASSWGDRPNTGELFF.

This clone was seen more than once but under ten times. The V and J genes are TRBV30 and TRBJ2-1; weak D call: TRBD1 (6 bases). Looked up from germline, CDR1 is GTSNPN and CDR2 is SVGIG (reference sequence). The CDR3 is 15 amino acids. The V end was cut by 3 bases, the J end by 1 base, with 13 bases between. The CDR3 is CAWRRTGQSYNEQFF. As DNA, the CDR3 is TGTGCCTGGAGACGCACAGGGCAATCCTACAATGAGCAGTTCTTC.

The chain combines TRBV28 with TRBJ1-2; D is perhaps TRBD1 (5 bases). The CDR3 runs 12 residues. Germline V gene lookup returns CDR1 MDHEN and CDR2 SYDVKM. V was shortened by 6 bases and J by 4 bases, with 9 bases between the two germline ends. For the CDR3, the DNA is TGTGCCAGCAGCACGGACATCTATGGCTACACCTTC. It translates to CASSTDIYGYTF.

The J gene is TRBJ2-7, the V gene TRBV9, with TRBD1 matching over 11 bases. This CDR3 is 14 amino acids long. Germline V gene sequence: CDR1 SGDLS, CDR2 YYNGEE. Germline trimming cut 3 bases from V and 7 bases from J; bases unmatched to any gene: 6. DNA for the CDR3: TGTGCCAGCAGCGCGTGGGACAGGGGGATGGAGCAGTACTTC. Translated: CASSAWDRGMEQYF.

The chain employs TRBV6-6 and TRBJ1-2; maybe TRBD1 (6 bases). Germline values: CDR1 MNHNY, CDR2 SVGAGI (reference sequence). Trimming took 4 bases from V and 4 from J, leaving 16 bases between them. CDR3 length: 15 amino acids. The CDR3 DNA follows: TGTGCCAGCAGTTTTACCGGGACATGGAGCTATGGCTACACCTTC. Its protein product is CASSFTGTWSYGYTF.

This clone was counted a few times. The J gene is TRBJ2-7, the V gene TRBV19; a possible D gene is TRBD1 (6 bases). This CDR3 is 14 amino acids long. The V and J ends lost 5 bases and 5 bases respectively, with 16 bases between them. CDR1 and CDR2 from the germline V gene are LNHDA and SQIVND (reference sequence). For the CDR3, the DNA is TGTGCCAGTAGTGATACGGGACAAGTCCACGAGCAGTACTTC. This encodes CASSDTGQVHEQYF.

This clone was counted between two and nine times. This chain uses TRBV5-1 with TRBJ2-3; 9 bases align to TRBD1. Germline lookup yields CDR1 SGHRS and CDR2 YFSETQ. The CDR3 has 15 amino acids. J lost 4 bases, V lost 1 base, and 4 bases had no gene match. The DNA for the CDR3 is TGCGCCAGCAGCTTGACAGGGGGCTATTCAGATACGCAGTATTTT. Amino acid sequence: CASSLTGGYSDTQYF.

This clone has only a few counts. V is TRBV6-1 and J is TRBJ1-5; TRBD1 is a possible D gene (5 bases). Germline lookup yields CDR1 MNHNS and CDR2 SASEGT. V lost 2 bases and J lost 2, with 7 bases in between. The CDR3 sequence is 14 residues long. The CDR3 DNA reads TGTGCCAGCAGTGAATCGGGGGGCAATCAGCCCCAGCATTTT. Translation gives CASSESGGNQPQHF.

As DNA, the CDR3 is TGTGCCAGCAGCCCCGGGACTAGCACCCACGAGCAGTACTTC. This gives the protein CASSPGTSTHEQYF. The V gene is TRBV13, the J gene TRBJ2-7; 9 bases align to TRBD2. Germline V gives CDR1 PRHDT, CDR2 FYEKMQ (reference sequence). Trimming removed 5 bases from V and 5 bases from J; junction bases left unmatched: 7. This CDR3 has 14 residues.

The chain recombines TRBV7-9 with TRBJ2-2; 13 nucleotides match TRBD2. CDR1 is SEHNR, CDR2 FQNEAQ, per germline (reference sequence). The CDR3 has 16 amino acids. The V segment lost 5 bases and the J segment 6 bases; nucleotides outside the gene matches: 6. The CDR3 reads CASSLGLAGAAGELFF. The CDR3 region has the DNA TGTGCCAGCAGCCTCGGACTAGCGGGAGCTGCCGGGGAGCTGTTTTTT.

The chain combines TRBV9 with TRBJ1-1; 8 bases line up with TRBD1. CDR1 is SGDLS, CDR2 YYNGEE, per germline. The CDR3 consists of 17 residues. Trimming at V came to 0 bases and at J to 4 bases, leaving 11 bases not matched to a gene. CDR3 sequence reads: CASSVDEKQGVFTEAFF. In DNA form, the CDR3 reads TGTGCCAGCAGCGTAGACGAGAAACAGGGGGTCTTCACTGAAGCTTTCTTT.

V usage is TRBV7-2 and J usage is TRBJ2-7, with 9 positions matching TRBD1. The trim removed 5 bases at V and 3 bases at J, leaving 5 bases unmatched. The length of the CDR3 is 14 residues. Germline CDR1 and CDR2: SGHTA and FQGNSA. CDR3 sequence: CASSMGQGHYEQYF. CDR3 DNA: TGTGCCAGCAGCATGGGACAGGGCCACTACGAGCAGTACTTC.